This T cell receptor (beta chain) was observed in a study of blood T cell repertoires in COVID-19. About the research overall: T cells, B-cell-depleted T cells, or PBMCs supplied cDNA or gDNA.

The CDR3 has 16 amino acids. In germline, CDR1 is MDHEN, CDR2 SYDVKM. V trimming: 5 bases; J trimming: 3 bases; junction bases outside the gene matches: 8. Under the authors' procedure: Counts of nucleated cells, estimated from reference gene primer amplification, were obtained. The repertoire was sequenced with immunoSEQ multiplex PCR; TCRdb's copy has only in-frame clones and lacks some. The V and J calls and clone size are taken from that table; D and trimming were inferred from the DNA. The table shows 120,000 to 150,000 clones, with 84% occurring only once. Enrollees, roughly 18 to 89 years old, lived in about two dozen US areas. Participants' reported clinical history set cohort assignment.

The chain couples TRBV28 to TRBJ2-2; 8 bases line up with TRBD1. The sequence was obtained from a man aged 35 to 55 with acute COVID-19. Source material: PBMCs or T cells enriched from blood (not recorded which). In DNA, the CDR3 is TGTGCCAGCAGTAATATCCGGGACAGGTACACCGGGGAGCTGTTTTTT. Translating gives CASSNIRDRYTGELFF.